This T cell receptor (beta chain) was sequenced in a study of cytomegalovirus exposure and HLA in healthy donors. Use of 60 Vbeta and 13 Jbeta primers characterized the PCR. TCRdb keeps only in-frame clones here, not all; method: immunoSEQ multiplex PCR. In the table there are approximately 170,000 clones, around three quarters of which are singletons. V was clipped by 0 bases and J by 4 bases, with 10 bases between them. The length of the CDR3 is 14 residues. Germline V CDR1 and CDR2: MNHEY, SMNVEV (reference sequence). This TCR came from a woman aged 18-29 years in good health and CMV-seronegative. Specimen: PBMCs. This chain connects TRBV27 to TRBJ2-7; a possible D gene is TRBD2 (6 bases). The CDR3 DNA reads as TGTGCCAGCAGTTTATCGACTGGGACTTACGAGCAGTACTTC. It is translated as CASSLSTGTYEQYF.